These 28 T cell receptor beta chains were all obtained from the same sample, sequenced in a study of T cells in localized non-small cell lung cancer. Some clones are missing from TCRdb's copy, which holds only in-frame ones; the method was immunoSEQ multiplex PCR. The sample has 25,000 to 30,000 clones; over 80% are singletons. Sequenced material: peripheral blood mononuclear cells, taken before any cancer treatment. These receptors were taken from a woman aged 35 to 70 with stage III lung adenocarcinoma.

This CDR3 is CASSLEGDEQYF. In nucleotides, the CDR3 is TGTGCCAGCAGCTTGGAGGGAGACGAGCAGTACTTC. The chain is built from TRBV5-6 and TRBJ2-7; a possible D gene is TRBD2 (5 bases). Germline CDR1 and CDR2: SGHDT and YYEEEE. CDR3 length: 12 residues. Trimming took off 0 bases at V and 5 bases at J, with 6 bases between the two ends.

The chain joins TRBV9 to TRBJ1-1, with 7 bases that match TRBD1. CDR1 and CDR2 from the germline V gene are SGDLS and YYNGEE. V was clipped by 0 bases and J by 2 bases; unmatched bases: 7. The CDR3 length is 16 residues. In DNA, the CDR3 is TGTGCCAGCAGCGTAGGAGGGGGCGGATACAACACTGAAGCTTTCTTT. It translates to CASSVGGGGYNTEAFF. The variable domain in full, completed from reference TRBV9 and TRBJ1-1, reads DSGVTQTPKHLITATGQRVTLRCSPRSGDLSVYWYQQSLDQGLQFLIQYYNGEERAKGNILERFSAQQFPDLHSELNLSSLELGDSALYFCASSVGGGGYNTEAFFGQGTRLTVV.

As DNA, the CDR3 is TGTGCCAGCAGCTGGAGCGACTCTGGGGCCAACGTCCTGACTTTC. It encodes CASSWSDSGANVLTF. The chain has TRBV11-1 and TRBJ2-6; no definite D call. Trimming shortened V by 4 bases and J by 0 bases, and 7 bases separated the two germline ends. Germline CDR1 is SGHAT and CDR2 is FQDESV (reference sequence). This CDR3 has 15 residues. Complete variable domain (other parts from reference TRBV11-1 and TRBJ2-6): EAEVAQSPRYKITEKSQAVAFWCDPISGHATLYWYRQILGQGPELLVQFQDESVVDDSQLPKDRFSAERLKGVDSTLKIQPAELGDSAMYLCASSWSDSGANVLTFGAGSRLTVL.

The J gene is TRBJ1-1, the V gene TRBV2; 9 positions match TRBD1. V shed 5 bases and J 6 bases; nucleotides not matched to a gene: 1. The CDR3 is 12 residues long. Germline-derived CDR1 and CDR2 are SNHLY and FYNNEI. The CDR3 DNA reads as TGTGCCAGCAGTCGACAGGGGGCTGAAGCTTTCTTT. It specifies CASSRQGAEAFF.

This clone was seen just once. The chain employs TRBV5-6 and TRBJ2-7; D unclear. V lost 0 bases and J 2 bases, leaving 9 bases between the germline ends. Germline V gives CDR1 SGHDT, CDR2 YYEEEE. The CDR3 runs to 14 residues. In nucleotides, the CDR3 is TGTGCCAGCAGCTTGGCCTCAGCTCCCTACGAGCAGTACTTC. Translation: CASSLASAPYEQYF.

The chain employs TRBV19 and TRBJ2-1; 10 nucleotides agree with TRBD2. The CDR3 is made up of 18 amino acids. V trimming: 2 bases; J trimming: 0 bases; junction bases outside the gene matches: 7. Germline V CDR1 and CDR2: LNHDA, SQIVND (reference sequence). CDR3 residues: CASSIRLAGASSYNEQFF. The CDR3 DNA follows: TGTGCCAGTAGTATACGGCTAGCGGGAGCTAGCTCCTACAATGAGCAGTTCTTC.

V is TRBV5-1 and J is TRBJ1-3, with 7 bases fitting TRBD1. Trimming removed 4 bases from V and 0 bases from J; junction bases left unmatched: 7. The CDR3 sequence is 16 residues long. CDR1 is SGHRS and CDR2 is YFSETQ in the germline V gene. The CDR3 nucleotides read TGCGCCAGCAGCCCGCGGGACAGCCTCTCTGGAAACACCATATATTTT. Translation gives CASSPRDSLSGNTIYF.

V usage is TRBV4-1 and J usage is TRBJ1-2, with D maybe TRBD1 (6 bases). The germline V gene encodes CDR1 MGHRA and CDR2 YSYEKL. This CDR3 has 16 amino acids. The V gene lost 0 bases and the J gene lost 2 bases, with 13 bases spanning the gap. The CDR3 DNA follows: TGCGCCAGCAGCCAAGATAAAGGGCAGGGGAACTATGGCTACACCTTC. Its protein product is CASSQDKGQGNYGYTF.

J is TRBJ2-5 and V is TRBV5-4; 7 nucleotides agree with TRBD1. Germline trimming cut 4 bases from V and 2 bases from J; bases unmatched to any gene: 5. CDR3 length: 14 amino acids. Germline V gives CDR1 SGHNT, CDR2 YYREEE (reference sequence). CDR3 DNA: TGTGCCAGCAGCCCCGGGACAGTTCAAGAGACCCAGTACTTC. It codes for CASSPGTVQETQYF.

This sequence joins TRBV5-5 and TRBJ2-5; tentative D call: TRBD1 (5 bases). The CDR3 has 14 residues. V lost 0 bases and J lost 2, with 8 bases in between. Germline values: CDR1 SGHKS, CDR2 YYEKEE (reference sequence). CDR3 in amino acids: CASSLGQRQETQYF. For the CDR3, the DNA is TGTGCCAGCAGCTTGGGACAGAGACAAGAGACCCAGTACTTC.

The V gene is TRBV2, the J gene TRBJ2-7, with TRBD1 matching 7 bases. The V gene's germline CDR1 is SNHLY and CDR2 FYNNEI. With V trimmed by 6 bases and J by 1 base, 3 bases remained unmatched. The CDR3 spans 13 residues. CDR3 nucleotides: TGTGCCAGCAGGGGGACAGATTCCTACGAGCAGTACTTC. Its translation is CASRGTDSYEQYF.

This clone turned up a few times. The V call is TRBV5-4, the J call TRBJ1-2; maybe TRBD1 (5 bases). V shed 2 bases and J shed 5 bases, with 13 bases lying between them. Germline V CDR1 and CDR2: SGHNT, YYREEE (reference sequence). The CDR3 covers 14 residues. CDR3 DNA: TGTGCCAGCAGCTTAGAGAGGGGCGCTTATGGCTACACCTTC. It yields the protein CASSLERGAYGYTF.

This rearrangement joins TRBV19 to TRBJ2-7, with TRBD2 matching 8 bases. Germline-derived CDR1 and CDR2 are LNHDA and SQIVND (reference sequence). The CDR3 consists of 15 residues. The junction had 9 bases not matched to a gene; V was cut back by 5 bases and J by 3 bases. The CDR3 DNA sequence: TGTGCCAGTAGTCCCGCCAGCGGGAGATTCTACGAGCAGTACTTC. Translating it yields CASSPASGRFYEQYF.

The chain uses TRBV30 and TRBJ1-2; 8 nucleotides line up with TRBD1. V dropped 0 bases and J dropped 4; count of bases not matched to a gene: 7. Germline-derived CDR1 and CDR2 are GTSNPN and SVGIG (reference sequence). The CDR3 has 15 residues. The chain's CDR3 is CAWSVHQGAPYGYTF. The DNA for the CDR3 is TGTGCCTGGAGTGTACATCAGGGGGCGCCCTATGGCTACACCTTC. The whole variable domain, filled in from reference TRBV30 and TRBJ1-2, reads SQTIHQWPATLVQPVGSPLSLECTVEGTSNPNLYWYRQAAGRGLQLLFYSVGIGQISSEVPQNLSASRPQDRQFILSSKKLLLSDSGFYLCAWSVHQGAPYGYTFGSGTRLTVV.

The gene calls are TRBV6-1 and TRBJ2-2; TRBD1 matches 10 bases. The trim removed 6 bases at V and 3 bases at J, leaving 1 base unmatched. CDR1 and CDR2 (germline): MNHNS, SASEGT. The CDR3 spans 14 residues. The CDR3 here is CASRGQGYTGELFF. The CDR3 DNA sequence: TGTGCCAGCAGGGGACAGGGGTACACCGGGGAGCTGTTTTTT.

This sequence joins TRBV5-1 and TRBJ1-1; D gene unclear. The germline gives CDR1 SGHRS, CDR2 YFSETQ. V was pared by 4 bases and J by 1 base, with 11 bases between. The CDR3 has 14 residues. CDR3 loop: CASSPGESNTEAFF. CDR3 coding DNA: TGCGCCAGCAGCCCCGGGGAATCGAACACTGAAGCTTTCTTT. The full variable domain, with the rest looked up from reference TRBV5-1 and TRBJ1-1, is KAGVTQTPRYLIKTRGQQVTLSCSPISGHRSVSWYQQTPGQGLQFLFEYFSETQRNKGNFPGRFSGRQFSNSRSEMNVSTLELGDSALYLCASSPGESNTEAFFGQGTRLTVV.

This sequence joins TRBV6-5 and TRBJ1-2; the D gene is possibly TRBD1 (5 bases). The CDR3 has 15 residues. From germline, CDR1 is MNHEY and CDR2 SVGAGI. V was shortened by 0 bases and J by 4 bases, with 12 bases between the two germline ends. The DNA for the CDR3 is TGTGCCAGCAGTTACTCCCGGGGCCGAGCCTATGGCTACACCTTC. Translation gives CASSYSRGRAYGYTF.

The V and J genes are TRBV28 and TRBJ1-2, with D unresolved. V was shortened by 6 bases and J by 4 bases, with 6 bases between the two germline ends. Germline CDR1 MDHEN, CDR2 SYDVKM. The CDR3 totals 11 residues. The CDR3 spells CASRSSYGYTF. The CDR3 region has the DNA TGTGCCAGCAGGTCAAGCTATGGCTACACCTTC.

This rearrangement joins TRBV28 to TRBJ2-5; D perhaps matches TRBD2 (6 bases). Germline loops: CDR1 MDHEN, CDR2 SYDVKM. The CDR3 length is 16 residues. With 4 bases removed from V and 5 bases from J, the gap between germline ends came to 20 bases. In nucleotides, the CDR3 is TGTGCCAGCAGTTCCCTCTCGGGGAGGTTTAAGGAGACCCAGTACTTC. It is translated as CASSSLSGRFKETQYF.

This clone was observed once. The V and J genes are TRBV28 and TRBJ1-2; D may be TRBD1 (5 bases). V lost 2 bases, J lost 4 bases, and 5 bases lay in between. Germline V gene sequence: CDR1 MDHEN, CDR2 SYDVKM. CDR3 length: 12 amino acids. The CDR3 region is CASSLGGYGYTF. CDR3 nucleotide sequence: TGTGCCAGCAGTTTAGGGGGCTATGGCTACACCTTC.

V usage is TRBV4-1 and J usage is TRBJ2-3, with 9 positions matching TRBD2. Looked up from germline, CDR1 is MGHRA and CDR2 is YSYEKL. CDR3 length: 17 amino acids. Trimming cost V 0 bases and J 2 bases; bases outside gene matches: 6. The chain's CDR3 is CASSQDWRGGNTDTQYF. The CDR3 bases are TGCGCCAGCAGCCAAGATTGGCGGGGGGGGAACACAGATACGCAGTATTTT.

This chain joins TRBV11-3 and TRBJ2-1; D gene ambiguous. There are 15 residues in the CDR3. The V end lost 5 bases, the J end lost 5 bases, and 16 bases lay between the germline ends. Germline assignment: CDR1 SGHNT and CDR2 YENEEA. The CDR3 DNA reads TGTGCCAGCAGCAAATCGTCCAGGTGGGACAATGAGCAGTTCTTC. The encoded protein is CASSKSSRWDNEQFF.

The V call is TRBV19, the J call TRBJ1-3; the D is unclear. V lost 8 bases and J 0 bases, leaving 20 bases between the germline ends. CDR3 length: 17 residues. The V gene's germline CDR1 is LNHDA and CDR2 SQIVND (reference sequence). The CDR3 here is CASVISAIPFSGNTIYF. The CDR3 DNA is TGTGCCAGTGTGATCTCCGCTATCCCTTTCTCTGGAAACACCATATATTTT.

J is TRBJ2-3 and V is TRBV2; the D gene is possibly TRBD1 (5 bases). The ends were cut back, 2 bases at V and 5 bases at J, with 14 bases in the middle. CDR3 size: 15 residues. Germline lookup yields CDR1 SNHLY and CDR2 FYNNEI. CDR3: CASSETRQWGDTQYF. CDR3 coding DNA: TGTGCCAGCAGTGAAACCAGACAGTGGGGAGATACGCAGTATTTT.

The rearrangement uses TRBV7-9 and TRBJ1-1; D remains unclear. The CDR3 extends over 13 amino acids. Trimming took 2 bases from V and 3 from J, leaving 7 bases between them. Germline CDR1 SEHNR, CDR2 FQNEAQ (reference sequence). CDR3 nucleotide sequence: TGTGCCAGCAGCTTACTCGGGGACACTGAAGCTTTCTTT. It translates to CASSLLGDTEAFF.

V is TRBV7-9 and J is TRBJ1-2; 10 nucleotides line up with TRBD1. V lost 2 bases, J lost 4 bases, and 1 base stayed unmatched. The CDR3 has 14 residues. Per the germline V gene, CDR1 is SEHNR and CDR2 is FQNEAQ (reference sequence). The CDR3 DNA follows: TGTGCCAGCAGCTTAAGGGACAGGGGCTATGGCTACACCTTC. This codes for CASSLRDRGYGYTF.

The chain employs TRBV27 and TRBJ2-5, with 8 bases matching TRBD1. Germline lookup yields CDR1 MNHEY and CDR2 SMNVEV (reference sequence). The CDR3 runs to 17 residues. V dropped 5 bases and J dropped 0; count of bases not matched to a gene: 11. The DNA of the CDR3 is TGTGCCAGCAGTAACCTAGGGACAGGCCTGTACCAAGAGACCCAGTACTTC. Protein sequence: CASSNLGTGLYQETQYF.

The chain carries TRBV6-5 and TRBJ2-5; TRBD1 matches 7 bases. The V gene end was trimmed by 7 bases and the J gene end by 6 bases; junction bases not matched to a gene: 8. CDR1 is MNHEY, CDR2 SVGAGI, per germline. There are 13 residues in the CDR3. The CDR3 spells CASTPWDRKTQYF. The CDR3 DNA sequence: TGTGCCAGCACCCCCTGGGACAGAAAGACCCAGTACTTC.